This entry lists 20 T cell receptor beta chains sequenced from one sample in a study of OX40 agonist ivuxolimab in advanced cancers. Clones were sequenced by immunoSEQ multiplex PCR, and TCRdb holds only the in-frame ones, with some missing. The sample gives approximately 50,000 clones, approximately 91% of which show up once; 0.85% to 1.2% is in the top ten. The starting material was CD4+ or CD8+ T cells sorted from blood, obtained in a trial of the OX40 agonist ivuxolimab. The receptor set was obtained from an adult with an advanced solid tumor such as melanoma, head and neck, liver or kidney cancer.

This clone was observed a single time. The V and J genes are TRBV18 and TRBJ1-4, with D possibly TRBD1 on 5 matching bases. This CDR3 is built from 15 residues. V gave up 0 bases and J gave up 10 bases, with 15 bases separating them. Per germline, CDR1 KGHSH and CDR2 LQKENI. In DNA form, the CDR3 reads TGTGCCAGCTCACCACCAGGTCAGGGCCCGCGAAAACTGTTTTTT. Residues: CASSPPGQGPRKLFF.

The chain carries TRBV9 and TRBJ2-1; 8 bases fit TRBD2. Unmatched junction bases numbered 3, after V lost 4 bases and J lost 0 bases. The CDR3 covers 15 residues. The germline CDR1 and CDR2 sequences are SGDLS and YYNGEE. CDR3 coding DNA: TGTGCCAGCAGCTCGAGCGGGAGCTCCTACAATGAGCAGTTCTTC. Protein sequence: CASSSSGSSYNEQFF.

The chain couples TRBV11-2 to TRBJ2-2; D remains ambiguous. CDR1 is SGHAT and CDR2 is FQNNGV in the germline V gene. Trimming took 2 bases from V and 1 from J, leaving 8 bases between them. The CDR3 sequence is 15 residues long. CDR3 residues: CASSLNAGNTGELFF. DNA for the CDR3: TGTGCCAGCAGCTTAAATGCTGGGAACACCGGGGAGCTGTTTTTT.

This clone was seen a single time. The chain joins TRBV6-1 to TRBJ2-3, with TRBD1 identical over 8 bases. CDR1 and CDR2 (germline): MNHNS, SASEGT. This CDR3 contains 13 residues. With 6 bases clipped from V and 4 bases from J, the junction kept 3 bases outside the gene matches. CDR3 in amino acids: CASSDRGPDTQYF. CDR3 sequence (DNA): TGTGCCAGCAGCGACAGGGGCCCAGATACGCAGTATTTT.

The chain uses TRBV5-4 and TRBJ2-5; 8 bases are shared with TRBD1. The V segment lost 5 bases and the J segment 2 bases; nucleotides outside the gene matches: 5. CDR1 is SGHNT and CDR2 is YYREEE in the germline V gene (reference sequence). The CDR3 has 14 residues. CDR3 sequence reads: CASSLRQGQETQYF. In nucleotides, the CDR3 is TGTGCCAGCAGTCTCAGACAGGGGCAAGAGACCCAGTACTTC. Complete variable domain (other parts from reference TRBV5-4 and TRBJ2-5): ETGVTQSPTHLIKTRGQQVTLRCSSQSGHNTVSWYQQALGQGPQFIFQYYREEENGRGNFPPRFSGLQFPNYSSELNVNALELDDSALYLCASSLRQGQETQYFGPGTRLLVL.

CDR3 sequence: CASSGSGVDNEQFF. The DNA of the CDR3 is TGCGCCAGCAGTGGTAGCGGAGTCGACAATGAGCAGTTCTTC. The chain couples TRBV10-2 to TRBJ2-1; tentatively, D is TRBD2 (6 bases). The CDR3 is made up of 14 amino acids. V lost 4 bases and J 5 bases, leaving 12 bases between the germline ends. Germline CDR1 is WSHSY and CDR2 is SAAADI.

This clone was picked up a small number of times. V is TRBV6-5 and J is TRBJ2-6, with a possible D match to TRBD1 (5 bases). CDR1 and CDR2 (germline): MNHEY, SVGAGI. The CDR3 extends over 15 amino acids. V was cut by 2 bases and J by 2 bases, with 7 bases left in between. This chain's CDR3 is CASSYIRAGANVLTF. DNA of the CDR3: TGTGCCAGCAGTTACATCAGGGCTGGGGCCAACGTCCTGACTTTC.

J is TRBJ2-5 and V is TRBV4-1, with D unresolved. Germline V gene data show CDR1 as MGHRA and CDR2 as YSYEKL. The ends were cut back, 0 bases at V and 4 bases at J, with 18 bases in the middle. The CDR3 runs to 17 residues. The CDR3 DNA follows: TGCGCCAGCAGCCAAGATCATGATAGCCGTCTGGGAGAGACCCAGTACTTC. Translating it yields CASSQDHDSRLGETQYF.

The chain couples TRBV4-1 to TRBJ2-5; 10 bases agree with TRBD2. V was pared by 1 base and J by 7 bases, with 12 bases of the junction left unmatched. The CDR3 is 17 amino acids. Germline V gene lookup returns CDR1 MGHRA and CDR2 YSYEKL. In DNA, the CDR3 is TGCGCCAGCAGCCAAGTTGACCGGACTAGCGGCCTAAGGACCCAGTACTTC. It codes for CASSQVDRTSGLRTQYF.

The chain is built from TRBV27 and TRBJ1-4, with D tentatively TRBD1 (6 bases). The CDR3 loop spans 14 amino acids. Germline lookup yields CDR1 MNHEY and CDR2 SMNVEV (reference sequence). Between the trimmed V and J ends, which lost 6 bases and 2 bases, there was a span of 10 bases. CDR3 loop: CASRNRATNEKLFF. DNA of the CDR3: TGTGCCAGCAGGAACAGGGCGACTAATGAAAAACTGTTTTTT.

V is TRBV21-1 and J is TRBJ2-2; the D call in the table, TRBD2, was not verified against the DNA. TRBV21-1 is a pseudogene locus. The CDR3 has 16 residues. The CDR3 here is CASSTAEREGTGELFF. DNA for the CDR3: TGTGCCAGCAGCACCGCCGAGCGGGAGGGCACCGGGGAGCTGTTTTTT.

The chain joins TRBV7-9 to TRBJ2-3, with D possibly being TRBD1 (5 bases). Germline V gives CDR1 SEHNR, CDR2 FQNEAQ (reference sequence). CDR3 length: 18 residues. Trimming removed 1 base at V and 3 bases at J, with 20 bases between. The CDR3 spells CASSLDRFFSQGTDTQYF. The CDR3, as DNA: TGTGCCAGCAGCTTAGATCGTTTCTTTAGCCAGGGAACAGATACGCAGTATTTT.

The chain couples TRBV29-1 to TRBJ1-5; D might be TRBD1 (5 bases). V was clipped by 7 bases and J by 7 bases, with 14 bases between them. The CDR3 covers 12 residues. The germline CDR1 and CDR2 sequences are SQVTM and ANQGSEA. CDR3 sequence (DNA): TGCAGCGGGGGGTCAGAGGGGCAGCCCCAGCATTTT. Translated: CSGGSEGQPQHF.

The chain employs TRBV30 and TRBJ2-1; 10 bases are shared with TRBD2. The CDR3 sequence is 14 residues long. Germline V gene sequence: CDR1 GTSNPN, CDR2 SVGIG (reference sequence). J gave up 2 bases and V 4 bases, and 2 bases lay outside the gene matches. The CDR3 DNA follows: TGTGCCTGGAAAGGACTAGCGGCCTACAATGAGCAGTTCTTC. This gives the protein CAWKGLAAYNEQFF.

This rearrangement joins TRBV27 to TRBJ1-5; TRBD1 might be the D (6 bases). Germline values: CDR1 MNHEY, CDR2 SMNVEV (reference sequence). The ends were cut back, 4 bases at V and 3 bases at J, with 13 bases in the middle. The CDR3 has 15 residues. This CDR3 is CASSSLTGHNQPQHF. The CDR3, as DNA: TGTGCCAGCAGTTCTCTGACAGGTCACAATCAGCCCCAGCATTTT.

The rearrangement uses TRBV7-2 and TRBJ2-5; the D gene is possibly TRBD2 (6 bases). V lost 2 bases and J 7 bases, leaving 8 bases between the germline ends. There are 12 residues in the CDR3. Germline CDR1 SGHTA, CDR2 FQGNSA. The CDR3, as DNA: TGTGCCAGCAGCTTAAGGGAGGTGACCCAGTACTTC. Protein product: CASSLREVTQYF. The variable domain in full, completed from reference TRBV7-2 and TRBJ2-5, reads GAGVSQSPSNKVTEKGKDVELRCDPISGHTALYWYRQSLGQGLEFLIYFQGNSAPDKSGLPSDRFSAERTGGSVSTLTIQRTQQEDSAVYLCASSLREVTQYFGPGTRLLVL.

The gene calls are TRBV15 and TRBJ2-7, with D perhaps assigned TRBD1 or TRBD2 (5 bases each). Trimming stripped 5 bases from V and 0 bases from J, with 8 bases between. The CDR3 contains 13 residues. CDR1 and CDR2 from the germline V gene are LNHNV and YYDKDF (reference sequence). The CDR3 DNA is TGTGCCACCAGCGCAGGGAGCTCCTACGAGCAGTACTTC. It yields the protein CATSAGSSYEQYF.

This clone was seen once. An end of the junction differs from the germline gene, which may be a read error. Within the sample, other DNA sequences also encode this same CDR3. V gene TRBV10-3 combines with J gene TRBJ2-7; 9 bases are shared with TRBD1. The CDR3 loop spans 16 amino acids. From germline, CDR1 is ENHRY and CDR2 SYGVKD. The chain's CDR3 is CAISESIGTGRCEQYF. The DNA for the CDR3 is TGTGCCATCAGCGAGTCGATTGGGACAGGGCGGTGCGAGCAGTACTTC.

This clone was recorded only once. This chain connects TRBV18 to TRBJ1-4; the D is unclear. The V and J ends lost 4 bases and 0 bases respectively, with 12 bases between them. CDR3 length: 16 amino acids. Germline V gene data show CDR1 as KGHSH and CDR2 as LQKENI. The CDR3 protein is CASSRAGAATNEKLFF. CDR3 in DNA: TGTGCCAGCTCACGGGCAGGAGCCGCAACTAATGAAAAACTGTTTTTT.

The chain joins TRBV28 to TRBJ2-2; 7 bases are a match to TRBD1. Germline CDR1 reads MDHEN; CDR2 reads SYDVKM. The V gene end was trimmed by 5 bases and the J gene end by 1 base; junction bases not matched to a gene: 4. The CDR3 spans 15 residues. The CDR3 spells CASSRRTGNTGELFF. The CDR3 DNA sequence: TGTGCCAGCAGTCGTCGGACAGGGAACACCGGGGAGCTGTTTTTT.